This entry concerns a single T cell receptor (beta chain). The CDR3 totals 16 residues. Per the germline V gene, CDR1 is MNHEY and CDR2 is SMNVEV (reference sequence). Deletions cut 6 bases from V and 2 bases from J, with 16 bases between. The data were taken from a study of T-cell reconstitution after alpha-beta-depleted transplantation in children. Unique molecular identifiers were incorporated during preparation of the TCRbeta library. Using its own MiXCR run on the PCR reads, TCRdb lists one record per CDR3 protein. The data show 250,000 to 400,000 distinct CDR3 sequences, 23% seen once. Source: PBMCs, mostly from graft donor cells, taken 180 days after TCRalphabeta/CD19-depleted stem cell transplant. The source is a male patient younger than 18 who had a stem cell transplant for acute lymphoblastic leukemia, so the T cells may come from the graft donor. The rearrangement uses TRBV27 and TRBJ1-4; possibly TRBD1 for D (5 bases). CDR3 loop: CASSLILGLTNEKLFF. The CDR3 DNA reads TGTGCCAGCAGCCTTATCTTGGGGCTGACTAATGAAAAACTGTTTTTT.